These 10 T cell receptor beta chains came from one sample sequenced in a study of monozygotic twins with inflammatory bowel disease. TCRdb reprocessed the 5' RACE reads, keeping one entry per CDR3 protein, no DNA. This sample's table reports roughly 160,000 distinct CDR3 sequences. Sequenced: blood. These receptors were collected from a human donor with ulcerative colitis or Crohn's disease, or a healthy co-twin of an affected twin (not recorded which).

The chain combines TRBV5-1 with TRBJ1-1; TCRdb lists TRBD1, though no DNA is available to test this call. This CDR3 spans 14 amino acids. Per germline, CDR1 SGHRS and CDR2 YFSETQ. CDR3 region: CASSLVGPTTEAFF.

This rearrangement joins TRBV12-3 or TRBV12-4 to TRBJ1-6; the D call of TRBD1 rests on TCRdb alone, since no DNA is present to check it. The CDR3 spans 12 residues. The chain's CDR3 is CASSQGSTPLHF.

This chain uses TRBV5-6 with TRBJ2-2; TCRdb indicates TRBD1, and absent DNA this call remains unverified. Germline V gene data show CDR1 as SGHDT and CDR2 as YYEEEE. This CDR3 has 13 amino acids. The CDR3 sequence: CASTEDRGRELFF.

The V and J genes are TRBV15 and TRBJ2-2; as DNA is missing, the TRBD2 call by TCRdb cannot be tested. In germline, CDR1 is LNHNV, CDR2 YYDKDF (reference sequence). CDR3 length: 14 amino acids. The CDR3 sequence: CATSRDVSARELFF.

CDR3 in amino acids: CAWSSEVGEQYF. The rearrangement uses TRBV30 and TRBJ2-7. The CDR3 runs 12 residues. From germline, CDR1 is GTSNPN and CDR2 SVGIG (reference sequence).

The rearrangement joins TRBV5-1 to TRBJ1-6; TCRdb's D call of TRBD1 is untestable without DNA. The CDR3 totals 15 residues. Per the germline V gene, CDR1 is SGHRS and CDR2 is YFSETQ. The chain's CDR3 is CASSREAGGNSPLHF.

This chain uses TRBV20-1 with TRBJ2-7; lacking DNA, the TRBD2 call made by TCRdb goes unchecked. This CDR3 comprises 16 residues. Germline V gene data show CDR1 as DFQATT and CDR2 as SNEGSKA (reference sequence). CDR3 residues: CSAPRAPGATAWEQYF.

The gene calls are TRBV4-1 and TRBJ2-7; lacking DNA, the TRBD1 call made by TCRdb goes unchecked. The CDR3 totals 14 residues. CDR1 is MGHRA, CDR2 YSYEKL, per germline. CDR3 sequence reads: CASSARDRDYEQYF.

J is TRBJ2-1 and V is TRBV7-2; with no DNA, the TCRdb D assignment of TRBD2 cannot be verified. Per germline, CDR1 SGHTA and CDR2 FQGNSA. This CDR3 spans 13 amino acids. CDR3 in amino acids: CASGASPPNEQFF.

CDR3 protein: CASSQENRGGYTF. The chain couples TRBV4-2 to TRBJ1-2; TCRdb proposes TRBD1, but this gene call is untestable without DNA. The germline V gene encodes CDR1 LGHNA and CDR2 YNFKEQ. The CDR3 has 13 residues.